Listed below are T cell receptor beta chains from one sample, sequenced in a study of T-cell reconstitution after alpha-beta-depleted transplantation in children. TCRdb re-called the PCR reads with MiXCR, one entry per CDR3 protein. The sample has just over 950,000 distinct CDR3 sequences; 25% to 35% are singletons. This sample comprised PBMCs, mostly from graft donor cells, obtained 360 days after TCRalphabeta/CD19-depleted stem cell transplant. Every receptor here comes from a boy under three years old who had a stem cell transplant for SCID, so the T cells may come from the graft donor. Both conserved end residues are part of each CDR3. The order of the fields is J gene, clone size, V gene, CDR3 length, D gene, CDR3 DNA, CDR3 protein. The D gene is left open where the match is weak. For some rows the clone size is stated as once, few or many, or as a class when expanded; others skip it.

TRBJ1-2,few,TRBV7-8,18,TRBD1,TGTGCCAGCAGCTTAGTTGGAGCTCAGGGGGTTGCTAACTATGGCTACACCTTC,CASSLVGAQGVANYGYTF
TRBJ2-1,few,TRBV5-1,15,TRBD2,TGCGCCAGCAGCCCCGGACTAGCGGGACACAATGAGCAGTTCTTC,CASSPGLAGHNEQFF
TRBJ2-1,few,TRBV5-1,15,.,TGCGCCAGCAGCTCCGGTGGTAACAACTACAATGAGCAGTTCTTC,CASSSGGNNYNEQFF
TRBJ2-2,few,TRBV5-1,16,.,TGCGCCAGCAGCTTAACTGCAGGGACGAACACCGGGGAGCTGTTTTTT,CASSLTAGTNTGELFF
TRBJ1-1,.,TRBV2,13,TRBD1,TGTGCCAGCAGTGAAGTCGGGTCAGGGGGCGGTGTCTTT,CASSEVGSGGGVF
TRBJ2-5,.,TRBV20-1,14,.,TGCAGTGCAAATCCCTTCGGGGTAGTTCGGACCCAGTACTTC,CSANPFGVVRTQYF
TRBJ2-1,few,TRBV9,15,TRBD1,TGTGCCAGCAGCGCGGCGGGACAGGGGTGGTATGAGCAGTTCTTC,CASSAAGQGWYEQFF
TRBJ2-1,few,TRBV7-2,14,.,TGTGCCAGCAGCTTTAAAGGGCAGGGTCATGAGCAGTTCTTC,CASSFKGQGHEQFF
TRBJ2-5,.,TRBV6-2/TRBV6-3,16,.,TGTGCCAGCAGTTACTCGAGGCGGGGGCCTCAAGAGACCCAGTACTTC,CASSYSRRGPQETQYF
TRBJ2-7,few,TRBV3-1,14,.,TGTGCCAGCAGCCAGGGGGGGCCGGTCTACGAGCAGTACTTC,CASSQGGPVYEQYF
TRBJ2-3,few,TRBV20-1,14,.,TGCAGTGCTAGCGTGGGGGGGCCCACAGATACGCAGTATTTT,CSASVGGPTDTQYF
TRBJ2-2,many,TRBV10-3,17,TRBD1,TGTGCCATCAGCCCGGGACAGGGAAAAACGAACACCGGGGAGCTGTTTTTT,CAISPGQGKTNTGELFF
TRBJ2-7,.,TRBV7-9,15,.,TGTGCCAGCAGCTTAGGATACAGGGGGGGATACGAGCAGTACTTC,CASSLGYRGGYEQYF
TRBJ2-2,.,TRBV5-1,16,TRBD1,TGCGCCAGCAGCTTGAAGGGGGCCCCGAACACCGGGGAGCTGTTTTTT,CASSLKGAPNTGELFF
TRBJ1-2,few,TRBV6-1,14,TRBD1,TGTGCCAGCAAAGGGACAGACTCTAACTATGGCTACACCTTC,CASKGTDSNYGYTF
TRBJ1-5,few,TRBV20-1,12,.,TGCAGTGCTATAGGGGCCGATAAGCCCCAGCATTTT,CSAIGADKPQHF
TRBJ2-5,.,TRBV24-1,13,.,TGTGCCACCAGTGATTCCAATCAAGAGACCCAGTACTTC,CATSDSNQETQYF
TRBJ1-3,few,TRBV2,14,.,TGTGCCAGCAGTTCCGCCCGATCTGGAAACACCATATATTTT,CASSSARSGNTIYF
TRBJ2-1,few,TRBV20-1,13,TRBD1,TGCAGTGCTTGGACAGGGTACTACAATGAGCAGTTCTTC,CSAWTGYYNEQFF
TRBJ2-7,few,TRBV5-5,15,TRBD1,TGTGCCAGCAGCCCAAGGACAGGTCCGCCCTACGAGCAGTACTTC,CASSPRTGPPYEQYF
TRBJ2-3,.,TRBV2,18,.,TGTGCCAGCATTACCAACCCAGGGACATCTCCAAGCACAGATACGCAGTATTTT,CASITNPGTSPSTDTQYF
TRBJ2-3,.,TRBV5-1,13,TRBD2,TGCGCCAGCGGGACTAGCGGGGTGGATACGCAGTATTTT,CASGTSGVDTQYF
TRBJ1-6,few,TRBV7-9,17,.,TGTGCCAGCAGCTTAGGAGCCCACAGGGTCCACGGGTCACCCCTCCACTTT,CASSLGAHRVHGSPLHF
TRBJ2-6,few,TRBV7-9,15,.,TGTGCCAGCGAGCAATTGAATAATGGGGCCAACGTCCTGACTTTC,CASEQLNNGANVLTF
TRBJ2-5,.,TRBV20-1,14,.,TGCAGTGCTACATTGGCTGGGGGCCGCGAGACCCAGTACTTC,CSATLAGGRETQYF
TRBJ1-2,few,TRBV6-1,14,TRBD1,TGTGCCAGCAGTCGGACAGGGGCGAACTATGGCTACACCTTC,CASSRTGANYGYTF
TRBJ2-5,.,TRBV10-3,16,TRBD2,TGTGCCATCAGCCCCCACGGCGGGGGGGCCGAGGAGACCCAGTACTTC,CAISPHGGGAEETQYF
TRBJ2-1,few,TRBV7-6,15,.,TGTGCCAGCAGCTTAGCGCATGGACAGTTCAATGAGCAGTTCTTC,CASSLAHGQFNEQFF